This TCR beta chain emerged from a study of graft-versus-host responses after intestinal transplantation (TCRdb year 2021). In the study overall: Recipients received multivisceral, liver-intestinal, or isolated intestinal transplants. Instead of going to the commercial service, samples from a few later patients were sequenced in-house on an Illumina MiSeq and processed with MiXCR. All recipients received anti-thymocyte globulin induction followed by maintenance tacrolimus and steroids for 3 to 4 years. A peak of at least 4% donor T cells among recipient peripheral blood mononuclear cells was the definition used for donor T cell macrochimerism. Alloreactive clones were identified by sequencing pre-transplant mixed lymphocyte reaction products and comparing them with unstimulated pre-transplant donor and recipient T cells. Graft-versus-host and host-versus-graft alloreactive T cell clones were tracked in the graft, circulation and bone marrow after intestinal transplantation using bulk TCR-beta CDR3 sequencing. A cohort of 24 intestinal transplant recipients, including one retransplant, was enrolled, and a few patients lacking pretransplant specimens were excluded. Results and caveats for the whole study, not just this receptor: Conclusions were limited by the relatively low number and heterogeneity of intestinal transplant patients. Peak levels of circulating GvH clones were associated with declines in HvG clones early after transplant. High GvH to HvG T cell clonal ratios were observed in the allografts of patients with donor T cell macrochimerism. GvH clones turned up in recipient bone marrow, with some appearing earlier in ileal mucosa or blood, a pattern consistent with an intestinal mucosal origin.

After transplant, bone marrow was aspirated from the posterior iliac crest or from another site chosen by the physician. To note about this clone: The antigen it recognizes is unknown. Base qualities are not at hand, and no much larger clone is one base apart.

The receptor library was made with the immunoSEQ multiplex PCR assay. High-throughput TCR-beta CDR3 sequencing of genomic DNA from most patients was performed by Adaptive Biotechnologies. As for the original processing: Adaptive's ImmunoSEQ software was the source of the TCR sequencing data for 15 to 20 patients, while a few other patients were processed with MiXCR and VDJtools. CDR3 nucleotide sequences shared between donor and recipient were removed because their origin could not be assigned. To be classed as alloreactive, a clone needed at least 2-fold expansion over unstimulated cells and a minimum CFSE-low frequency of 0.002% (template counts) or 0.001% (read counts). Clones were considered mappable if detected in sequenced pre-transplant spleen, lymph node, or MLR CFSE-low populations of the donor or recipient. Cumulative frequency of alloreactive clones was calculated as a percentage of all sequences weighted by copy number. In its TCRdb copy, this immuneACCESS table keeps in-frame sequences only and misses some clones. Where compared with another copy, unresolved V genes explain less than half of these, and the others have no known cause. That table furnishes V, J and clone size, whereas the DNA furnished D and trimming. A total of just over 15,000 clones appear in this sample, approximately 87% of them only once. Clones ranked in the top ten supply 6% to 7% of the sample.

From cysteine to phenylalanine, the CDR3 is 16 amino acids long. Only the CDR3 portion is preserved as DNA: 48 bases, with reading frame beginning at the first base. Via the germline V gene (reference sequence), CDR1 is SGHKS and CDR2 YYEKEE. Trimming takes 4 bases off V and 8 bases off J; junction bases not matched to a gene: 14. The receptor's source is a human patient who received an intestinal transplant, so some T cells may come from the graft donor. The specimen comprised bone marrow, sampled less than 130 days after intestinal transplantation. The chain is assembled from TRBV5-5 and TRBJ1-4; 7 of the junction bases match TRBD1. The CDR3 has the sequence CASSLAGQAYEEKLFF. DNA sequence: TGTGCCAGCAGCCTTGCAGGACAGGCATACGAGGAAAAACTGTTTTTT.